The 2 T cell receptor beta chains given below trace back to one sample, sequenced in a study of fetal regulatory T cell absence and autoimmunity. Only in-frame clones appear in the TCRdb table, and some are missing; sequencing was by immunoSEQ multiplex PCR. The data hold more than 85,000 clones, with more than 70% observed a single time. The sequencing input was pancreas tissue. Every receptor here comes from a male donor with IPEX syndrome.

This chain joins TRBV5-1 and TRBJ2-7, with D perhaps matching TRBD1 (6 bases). Trimming pared 6 bases from V and 0 bases from J, leaving 10 bases between. Per germline, CDR1 SGHRS and CDR2 YFSETQ. The CDR3 is 13 amino acids. The CDR3 loop is CASTQDSSYEQYF. CDR3 nucleotides: TGCGCCAGCACGCAGGACAGCTCCTACGAGCAGTACTTC. Full variable domain (missing parts from reference TRBV5-1 and TRBJ2-7): KAGVTQTPRYLIKTRGQQVTLSCSPISGHRSVSWYQQTPGQGLQFLFEYFSETQRNKGNFPGRFSGRQFSNSRSEMNVSTLELGDSALYLCASTQDSSYEQYFGPGTRLTVT.

This chain links TRBV5-1 with TRBJ2-2; 12 bases are shared with TRBD2. Germline CDR1 is SGHRS and CDR2 is YFSETQ. The CDR3 length is 18 residues. V shed 2 bases and J 3 bases; nucleotides not matched to a gene: 8. CDR3 protein: CASSFLAGGPWDTGELFF. The DNA for the CDR3 is TGCGCCAGCAGCTTTCTAGCGGGGGGGCCCTGGGACACCGGGGAGCTGTTTTTT. The whole variable domain, filled in from reference TRBV5-1 and TRBJ2-2, reads KAGVTQTPRYLIKTRGQQVTLSCSPISGHRSVSWYQQTPGQGLQFLFEYFSETQRNKGNFPGRFSGRQFSNSRSEMNVSTLELGDSALYLCASSFLAGGPWDTGELFFGEGSRLTVL.